A single T cell receptor beta chain is shown here with its context. The CDR3 is 13 residues long. Between the trimmed V and J ends, which lost 6 bases and 6 bases, there was a span of 14 bases. Germline V gene lookup returns CDR1 MNHEY and CDR2 SVGAGI. These data come from a study of blood T cell repertoires in COVID-19. For the study at large: Acute and convalescent COVID-19 samples came from the United States, Italy and Spain.

Original processing methods: From reference gene primer amplification, estimates of nucleated cell counts were derived. Data came from immunoSEQ multiplex PCR; TCRdb stores just in-frame clones and leaves some out. The V and J calls and clone size are taken from that table; D and trimming were inferred from the DNA. This table holds under 50,000 clones, 80% to 90% found once. Material for sequencing was peripheral blood. The origin of this receptor is a woman between 35 and 50 years old with acute or convalescent COVID-19. This chain links TRBV6-5 with TRBJ1-1; D uncertain. This CDR3 is CASRLGLSAEAFF. The DNA for the CDR3 is TGTGCCAGCAGACTCGGACTTTCCGCTGAAGCTTTCTTT.